This T cell receptor beta chain was identified during a study of T cell repertoires in cytomegalovirus infection (dated by TCRdb to the late 2010s). The study in broad terms: Because public TCR beta signatures pointed to carriage of CMV infection together with the matching HLA type, the HLA type of each donor mattered for the analysis. Findings and caveats that apply to the study as a whole: The ex vivo response was dominated by HLA-C-restricted CMV-specific TCR beta clonotypes, which also provided the single most frequent clonotype in two of eight donors. In both this cohort and an independent cohort of 350 or so donors, the cumulative frequency of public TCR beta family members distinguished carriers of CMV infection plus the relevant HLA type.

This clonotype was detected ten times or more. Its binding antigen is unknown. Nothing much larger sits one base from this clone, and base qualities are not available. Including the terminal cysteine and phenylalanine, the CDR3 comprises 13 residues. Of the read, only the CDR3 DNA is kept; its 39 bases are in frame from base 1. CDR1 and CDR2 (SEHNR, FQNEAQ) derive from the germline V gene (reference sequence). The germline V and J ends show losses of 5 bases and 7 bases respectively, and no gene match explains 8 bases of the junction. These reads were obtained on an Illumina HiSeq 1500. TCRdb cleaned the public reads at Q25 with fastp, built clones with MiXCR and kept in-frame beta chains. Entries that share a CDR3 protein sequence are merged under the most common genes and DNA. The sample profile shows roughly 500,000 distinct CDR3 sequences; more than 15% of them were found once. The ten largest clones capture around 25% of the sample.

Sequencing used CD8+ T cells from PBMCs. This receptor was identified in a human donor in good health (CMV status not recorded). Some clones in this sample may be carry-over from other donors' samples. The rearrangement combines TRBV7-9 with TRBJ2-7, with TRBD2 matching 7 junction bases. The sequence in DNA is TGTGCCAGCAGCCCCGCCACGGGGGGAGAGCAGTACTTC. The resulting protein is CASSPATGGEQYF.